This TCR beta chain was captured in a study of monozygotic twins with inflammatory bowel disease. Study-wide points: Twins with IBD had fewer clonotypes in common with others than healthy twins, particularly during disease activity. Variability in patient repertoires may have come partly from differing immunosuppressive treatments.

Germline V gene sequence: CDR1 GTSNPN, CDR2 SVGIG (reference sequence). This CDR3 is built from 15 residues. UMIs that included a 6-nucleotide sample barcode were added by template switching, which took place during cDNA synthesis. Reprocessing the 5' RACE reads, TCRdb reports a single entry for every CDR3 protein and omits DNA. The sample has some 400,000 distinct CDR3 sequences. As for this clonotype: Its matching antigen is unknown.

This rearrangement joins TRBV30 to TRBJ2-3. The TCR was taken from a human donor with ulcerative colitis or Crohn's disease, or a healthy co-twin of an affected twin (not recorded which). The specimen sequenced was blood. The CDR3 sequence: CAWRTDHGITDTQYF.